These T cell receptor beta chains were read from a single sample in a study of molecular identifiers for immune sequencing clone quantification. TCRdb independently ran MiXCR on the PCR reads; one entry per CDR3 protein. The table has some 590,000 distinct CDR3 sequences, about 25% seen once; the top ten hold around 0.78%. Specimen: naive CD8+ T cells from blood, with Jurkat cell RNA spiked in. These receptors all stem from a human donor in good health. Some libraries in this study had Jurkat cell RNA spiked in. CDR3s include the opening cysteine and the closing phenylalanine or tryptophan. A D gene is named only where the DNA matches it firmly. Expanded clones are given a class, and other clones once, few, many or no size at all.

j_gene: TRBJ1-6
d_gene: NA
abundance: NA
v_gene: TRBV14
CDR3aa: CASSRDWGTNLESPLHF
CDR3nt: TGTGCCAGCAGCCGAGATTGGGGCACGAACCTGGAGTCACCCCTCCACTTT

j_gene: TRBJ2-1
d_gene: TRBD2
abundance: NA
v_gene: TRBV12-3/TRBV12-4
CDR3aa: CASSFGTSNTGEQFF
CDR3nt: TGTGCCAGCAGTTTCGGGACTAGCAATACGGGGGAGCAGTTCTTC

j_gene: TRBJ2-7
d_gene: TRBD2
abundance: NA
v_gene: TRBV6-5
CDR3aa: CASSPDSGRDEQYF
CDR3nt: TGTGCCAGCAGTCCCGATAGCGGGAGGGACGAGCAGTACTTC

j_gene: TRBJ2-2
d_gene: NA
abundance: few
v_gene: TRBV6-6
CDR3aa: CASIGVGGTGELFF
CDR3nt: TGTGCCAGCATAGGGGTTGGCGGCACCGGGGAGCTGTTTTTT

j_gene: TRBJ2-1
d_gene: NA
abundance: NA
v_gene: TRBV4-2
CDR3aa: CASSQDWDANEQFF
CDR3nt: TGTGCCAGCAGCCAAGATTGGGACGCAAATGAGCAGTTCTTC

j_gene: TRBJ2-1
d_gene: TRBD2
abundance: NA
v_gene: TRBV7-2
CDR3aa: CASSVWGGTYNEQFF
CDR3nt: TGTGCCAGCAGCGTATGGGGGGGGACCTACAATGAGCAGTTCTTC

j_gene: TRBJ2-2
d_gene: NA
abundance: few
v_gene: TRBV20-1
CDR3aa: CSARVWTNTGELFF
CDR3nt: TGCAGTGCTAGAGTGTGGACGAACACCGGGGAGCTGTTTTTT

j_gene: TRBJ1-2
d_gene: NA
abundance: few
v_gene: TRBV6-5
CDR3aa: CASRPETEYYGYTF
CDR3nt: TGTGCCAGCAGACCTGAGACAGAGTACTATGGCTACACCTTC

j_gene: TRBJ2-1
d_gene: TRBD2
abundance: once
v_gene: TRBV12-3/TRBV12-4
CDR3aa: CASSFGAGGPSEQFF
CDR3nt: TGTGCCAGCAGTTTTGGGGCGGGAGGGCCGAGTGAGCAGTTCTTC

j_gene: TRBJ2-7
d_gene: NA
abundance: few
v_gene: TRBV6-2/TRBV6-3
CDR3aa: CASSRRDVTYEQYF
CDR3nt: TGTGCCAGCAGTCGCCGGGACGTAACCTACGAGCAGTACTTC

j_gene: TRBJ2-7
d_gene: TRBD1
abundance: NA
v_gene: TRBV7-9
CDR3aa: CASSLGGQWSPYEQYF
CDR3nt: TGTGCCAGCAGCTTAGGGGGACAGTGGTCCCCCTACGAGCAGTACTTC

j_gene: TRBJ2-3
d_gene: NA
abundance: few
v_gene: TRBV9
CDR3aa: CASSAISGGTDTQYF
CDR3nt: TGTGCCAGCAGCGCGATTTCCGGTGGCACAGATACGCAGTATTTT

j_gene: TRBJ2-7
d_gene: NA
abundance: many
v_gene: TRBV6-5
CDR3aa: CASSYSNGGLYEQYF
CDR3nt: TGTGCCAGCAGTTACTCGAACGGGGGGCTATACGAGCAGTACTTC

j_gene: TRBJ1-4
d_gene: NA
abundance: few
v_gene: TRBV13
CDR3aa: CASSHRAGTNEKLFF
CDR3nt: TGTGCCAGCAGCCACCGGGCAGGTACTAATGAAAAACTGTTTTTT

j_gene: TRBJ2-7
d_gene: NA
abundance: many
v_gene: TRBV24-1
CDR3aa: CATSDLSGPSEEQYF
CDR3nt: TGTGCCACCAGTGATCTCTCGGGACCGTCTGAAGAGCAGTACTTC

j_gene: TRBJ2-2
d_gene: NA
abundance: few
v_gene: TRBV20-1
CDR3aa: CSASATDTGELFF
CDR3nt: TGCAGTGCTAGTGCGACGGACACCGGGGAGCTGTTTTTT

j_gene: TRBJ2-7
d_gene: NA
abundance: many
v_gene: TRBV7-9
CDR3aa: CASSSKGRGEQYF
CDR3nt: TGTGCCAGCAGCTCGAAGGGAAGAGGCGAGCAGTACTTC

j_gene: TRBJ2-7
d_gene: TRBD2
abundance: NA
v_gene: TRBV20-1
CDR3aa: CSARQETSAYYEQYF
CDR3nt: TGCAGTGCTAGACAAGAGACTAGCGCTTACTACGAGCAGTACTTC

j_gene: TRBJ2-2
d_gene: NA
abundance: few
v_gene: TRBV2
CDR3aa: CASREGAFNTGELFF
CDR3nt: TGTGCCAGCAGGGAGGGGGCGTTTAACACCGGGGAGCTGTTTTTT

j_gene: TRBJ2-7
d_gene: TRBD1
abundance: few
v_gene: TRBV7-2
CDR3aa: CASRRTGQTYEQYF
CDR3nt: TGTGCCAGCAGAAGGACAGGGCAGACCTACGAGCAGTACTTC

j_gene: TRBJ2-5
d_gene: TRBD2
abundance: NA
v_gene: TRBV7-8
CDR3aa: CAGSLAVGSSGSYQETQYF
CDR3nt: TGTGCCGGCAGCTTAGCTGTTGGGTCTAGCGGATCGTACCAAGAGACCCAGTACTTC

j_gene: TRBJ2-7
d_gene: NA
abundance: NA
v_gene: TRBV4-1
CDR3aa: CASSKGGEARYEQYF
CDR3nt: TGCGCCAGCAGCAAAGGAGGTGAAGCGAGGTACGAGCAGTACTTC

j_gene: TRBJ2-7
d_gene: NA
abundance: few
v_gene: TRBV20-1
CDR3aa: CSARDINRATYEQYF
CDR3nt: TGCAGTGCTAGAGATATTAACAGGGCCACCTACGAGCAGTACTTC

j_gene: TRBJ1-2
d_gene: TRBD1
abundance: NA
v_gene: TRBV18
CDR3aa: CASSPPLSDRGDGYTF
CDR3nt: TGTGCCAGCTCACCACCTCTTTCCGACAGGGGAGATGGCTACACCTTC

j_gene: TRBJ2-6
d_gene: TRBD1
abundance: few
v_gene: TRBV5-4
CDR3aa: CASSVSGTGGRSGANVLTF
CDR3nt: TGTGCCAGCAGCGTATCCGGGACAGGGGGGCGCTCTGGGGCCAACGTCCTGACTTTC

j_gene: TRBJ2-3
d_gene: NA
abundance: NA
v_gene: TRBV27
CDR3aa: CASGPPRAWGADTQYF
CDR3nt: TGTGCCAGCGGTCCACCTAGGGCCTGGGGCGCAGATACGCAGTATTTT

j_gene: TRBJ2-1
d_gene: NA
abundance: NA
v_gene: TRBV20-1
CDR3aa: CSARLATYNKQFF
CDR3nt: TGCAGTGCTAGACTAGCCACCTACAATAAGCAGTTCTTC

j_gene: TRBJ2-3
d_gene: NA
abundance: NA
v_gene: TRBV6-2/TRBV6-3
CDR3aa: CASSSRDRSTDTQYF
CDR3nt: TGTGCCAGCAGTTCCCGGGACCGCAGCACAGATACGCAGTATTTT

j_gene: TRBJ1-1
d_gene: TRBD1
abundance: NA
v_gene: TRBV18
CDR3aa: CASSPPRQGRANTEAFF
CDR3nt: TGTGCCAGCTCACCCCCCCGACAGGGGAGGGCCAACACTGAAGCTTTCTTT

j_gene: TRBJ2-7
d_gene: TRBD1
abundance: many
v_gene: TRBV5-1
CDR3aa: CASSLGAMDRGAYEQYF
CDR3nt: TGCGCCAGCAGCTTGGGAGCGATGGACAGGGGGGCCTACGAGCAGTACTTC

j_gene: TRBJ2-1
d_gene: NA
abundance: once
v_gene: TRBV19
CDR3aa: CASSRTGGTNEQFF
CDR3nt: TGTGCCAGTAGTAGGACTGGCGGAACCAATGAGCAGTTCTTC

j_gene: TRBJ2-7
d_gene: TRBD2
abundance: NA
v_gene: TRBV6-2/TRBV6-3
CDR3aa: CASSPPGLAGGHEQYF
CDR3nt: TGTGCCAGCAGTCCGCCGGGACTAGCGGGAGGCCACGAGCAGTACTTC

j_gene: TRBJ2-3
d_gene: NA
abundance: NA
v_gene: TRBV2
CDR3aa: CASSAGRDTDTQYF
CDR3nt: TGTGCCAGCAGTGCCGGACGGGACACAGATACGCAGTATTTT

j_gene: TRBJ2-1
d_gene: NA
abundance: NA
v_gene: TRBV6-6
CDR3aa: CASSCGEQFF
CDR3nt: TGTGCCAGCAGTTGTGGTGAGCAGTTCTTC

j_gene: TRBJ2-7
d_gene: NA
abundance: once
v_gene: TRBV4-1
CDR3aa: CASSQDRTNPYEQYF
CDR3nt: TGCGCCAGCAGCCAAGACAGGACGAACCCCTACGAGCAGTACTTC

j_gene: TRBJ2-3
d_gene: TRBD2
abundance: many
v_gene: TRBV10-3
CDR3aa: CAISESAGGQDTQYF
CDR3nt: TGTGCCATCAGTGAATCAGCGGGGGGGCAAGATACGCAGTATTTT

j_gene: TRBJ1-5
d_gene: NA
abundance: many
v_gene: TRBV6-2/TRBV6-3
CDR3aa: CASSLGLYSNQPQHF
CDR3nt: TGTGCCAGCAGCCTGGGACTGTATAGCAATCAGCCCCAGCATTTT

j_gene: TRBJ2-1
d_gene: TRBD1
abundance: few
v_gene: TRBV15
CDR3aa: CATKRDRRYNEQFF
CDR3nt: TGTGCCACCAAAAGGGACAGACGTTACAATGAGCAGTTCTTC

j_gene: TRBJ1-2
d_gene: NA
abundance: many
v_gene: TRBV30
CDR3aa: CACLPLWGRDYGYTF
CDR3nt: TGTGCCTGCCTACCATTGTGGGGTAGGGACTATGGCTACACCTTC

j_gene: TRBJ1-1
d_gene: NA
abundance: many
v_gene: TRBV20-1
CDR3aa: CSARDGKTNTEAFF
CDR3nt: TGCAGTGCCCGGGACGGGAAAACGAACACTGAAGCTTTCTTT

j_gene: TRBJ2-2
d_gene: NA
abundance: NA
v_gene: TRBV7-2
CDR3aa: CASSFHRLNTGELFF
CDR3nt: TGTGCCAGCAGCTTCCACAGGCTGAACACCGGGGAGCTGTTTTTT